What follows are 7 T cell receptor beta chains derived from one specimen sequenced in a study of identical twins. TCRdb recomputed calls from the 5' RACE reads with MiXCR, one row per CDR3 protein. This sample has some 1,700,000 distinct CDR3 sequences, with around 33% found just once. Sequencing was done on a sample of cord blood. The receptor source for this set is a newborn girl in good health.

The CDR3 sequence is CASSSTSRPSYEQYF. The CDR3 region has the DNA TGCGCCAGCAGCTCCACGAGCCGCCCCTCCTACGAGCAGTACTTC. V gene TRBV5-1 combines with J gene TRBJ2-7; D is unresolved. CDR3 length: 15 residues. Germline-derived CDR1 and CDR2 are SGHRS and YFSETQ. V shed 3 bases and J shed 0 bases, with 13 bases lying between them.

The chain employs TRBV10-3 and TRBJ1-5, with 7 bases fitting TRBD1. Germline V gene sequence: CDR1 ENHRY, CDR2 SYGVKD. CDR3 length: 11 amino acids. The J segment lost 10 bases and the V segment lost 3 bases, leaving 0 bases of the junction unmatched. As DNA, the CDR3 is TGTGCCATCAGTGAAGGGGGCCCCCAGCATTTT. Amino acid sequence: CAISEGGPQHF.

This clonotype has at least ten counts. The gene calls are TRBV12-3 or TRBV12-4 and TRBJ2-3; 8 bases agree with TRBD2. The CDR3 sequence is 16 residues long. J was trimmed by 3 bases and V by 3 bases; bases with no gene match: 8. The CDR3 sequence: CASSLSGGRSTDTQYF. DNA for the CDR3: TGTGCCAGCAGTTTGAGCGGCGGGAGGTCAACAGATACGCAGTATTTT.

The rearrangement links TRBV7-9 to TRBJ1-4, with 7 bases matching TRBD1. The CDR3 length is 13 residues. Germline CDR1 SEHNR, CDR2 FQNEAQ (reference sequence). V lost 7 bases, J lost 8 bases, and 7 bases stayed unmatched. This CDR3 reads CASTPTGFEKLFF. The CDR3 DNA reads as TGTGCCAGCACCCCGACAGGGTTCGAAAAACTGTTTTTT.

This clonotype was observed a few times. The V gene is TRBV7-2, the J gene TRBJ2-1, with a weak D call TRBD2 (7 bases). Per germline, CDR1 SGHTA and CDR2 FQGNSA. V dropped 3 bases and J dropped 2 bases, with 17 bases sitting between them. This CDR3 is built from 17 residues. This CDR3 reads CASSFPRAGTTYNEQFF. CDR3 sequence (DNA): TGTGCCAGCAGCTTCCCCCGAGCGGGGACAACCTACAATGAGCAGTTCTTC.

The chain carries TRBV20-1 and TRBJ2-1; 7 nucleotides match TRBD1. V gave up 6 bases and J gave up 0 bases; unmatched junction bases: 8. Germline CDR1 DFQATT, CDR2 SNEGSKA (reference sequence). This CDR3 is 15 amino acids long. The DNA of the CDR3 is TGCAGTGCCGAAGGGGGCCGAAGCTCCTACAATGAGCAGTTCTTC. Protein product: CSAEGGRSSYNEQFF.

The chain is built from TRBV20-1 and TRBJ2-2; 7 bases align to TRBD1. CDR3 length: 15 amino acids. The J segment lost 7 bases and the V segment lost 0 bases, leaving 8 bases of the junction unmatched. Germline V gene lookup returns CDR1 DFQATT and CDR2 SNEGSKA (reference sequence). The CDR3 region has the DNA TGCAGTGCTAGAGATCCGGGACAGCACTTCGGGGAGCTGTTTTTT. Protein product: CSARDPGQHFGELFF.